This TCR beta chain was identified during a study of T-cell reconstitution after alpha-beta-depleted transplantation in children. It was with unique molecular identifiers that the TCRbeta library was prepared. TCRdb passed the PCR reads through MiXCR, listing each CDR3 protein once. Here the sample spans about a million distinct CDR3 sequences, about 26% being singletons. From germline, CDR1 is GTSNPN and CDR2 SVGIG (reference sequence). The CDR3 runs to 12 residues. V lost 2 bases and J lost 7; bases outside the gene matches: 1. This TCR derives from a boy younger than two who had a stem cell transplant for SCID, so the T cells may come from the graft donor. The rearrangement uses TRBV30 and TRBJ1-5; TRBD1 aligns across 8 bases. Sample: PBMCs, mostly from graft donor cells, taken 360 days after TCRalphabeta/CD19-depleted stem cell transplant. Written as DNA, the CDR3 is TGTGCCTGGAGTCCAGGGGGCCAGCCCCAGCATTTT. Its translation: CAWSPGGQPQHF.